The source of this T cell receptor beta chain is a study of blood T cell repertoires in COVID-19. For the study at large: COVID-19 samples collected from the United States, Italy and Spain covered acute and convalescent phases.

The CDR3 length is 15 residues. V trimming: 4 bases; J trimming: 0 bases; junction bases outside the gene matches: 4. Germline values: CDR1 SGHNT, CDR2 YYREEE (reference sequence). Original processing methods: By means of reference gene primer amplification, nucleated cell counts were estimated. Assay used: immunoSEQ multiplex PCR; TCRdb lists only in-frame clones, some missing. The V and J calls and clone size are taken from that table; D and trimming were inferred from the DNA. The sample consists of fewer than 300,000 clones, 81% of them appearing once. The chain joins TRBV5-4 to TRBJ2-3; 8 nucleotides line up with TRBD2. Sequenced material: peripheral blood. The TCR comes from a woman aged 55-75 years with active or convalescent COVID-19. The DNA for the CDR3 is TGTGCCAGCAGCGCAAAGCGGGGGAGCACAGATACGCAGTATTTT. Amino acids: CASSAKRGSTDTQYF.